This TCR beta chain appears in the sequencing data of a study of blood T cell repertoires in COVID-19. Grouping used clinical history reported by participants in a survey and questionnaire. The V gene end was trimmed by 4 bases and the J gene end by 6 bases; junction bases not matched to a gene: 14. The germline V gene encodes CDR1 MDHEN and CDR2 SYDVKM. The CDR3 runs 16 residues. Only in-frame clones appear in the TCRdb table, and some are missing; sequencing was by immunoSEQ multiplex PCR. The table shows roughly 150,000 clones, with 70% to 85% occurring only once. Material: PBMCs or T cells enriched from blood (not recorded which). The chain employs TRBV28 and TRBJ1-1, with TRBD1 identical over 7 bases. The receptor was isolated from a woman aged 70-85 years in a cohort exposed to, infected with or recovered from COVID-19 (not recorded which). The CDR3 DNA reads TGTGCCAGCAGTTCGACAGGGACCCTAAGAAATCCTGAAGCTTTCTTT. It yields the protein CASSSTGTLRNPEAFF.